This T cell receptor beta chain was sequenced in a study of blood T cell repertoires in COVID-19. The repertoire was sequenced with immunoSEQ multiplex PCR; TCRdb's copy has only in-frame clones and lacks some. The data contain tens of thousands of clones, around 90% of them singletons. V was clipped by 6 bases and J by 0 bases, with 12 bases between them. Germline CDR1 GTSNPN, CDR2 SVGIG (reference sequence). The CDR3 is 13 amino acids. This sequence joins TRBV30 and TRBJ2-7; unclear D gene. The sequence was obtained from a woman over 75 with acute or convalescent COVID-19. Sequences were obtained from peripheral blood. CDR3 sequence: CACSYRSSYEQYF. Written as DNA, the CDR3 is TGTGCCTGTTCGTATCGGAGCTCCTACGAGCAGTACTTC. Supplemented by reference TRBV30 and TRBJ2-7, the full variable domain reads SQTIHQWPATLVQPVGSPLSLECTVEGTSNPNLYWYRQAAGRGLQLLFYSVGIGQISSEVPQNLSASRPQDRQFILSSKKLLLSDSGFYLCACSYRSSYEQYFGPGTRLTVT.